Described below is a single TCR beta chain sequence and its context. The CDR3 runs 15 residues. The V gene lost 0 bases and the J gene lost 6 bases, with 12 bases spanning the gap. Germline assignment: CDR1 SGDLS and CDR2 YYNGEE. This sample is part of a study of blood T cell repertoires in COVID-19. Study at large: Samples representing acute and convalescent COVID-19 were sourced from the United States, Italy and Spain. Sample material is recorded as cDNA or gDNA derived from T cells, B-cell-depleted T cells, or PBMCs.

Participants were aged about 18 to 100 years, lived in some 23 US areas, and enrolled virtually. Participants reported their clinical history, and cohort assignment relied on those reports. Profiling relied on immunoSEQ multiplex PCR, and the TCRdb table lists in-frame clones only, not all of them. The sample includes 200,000 to 250,000 clones, roughly 89% of them seen just once. The chain carries TRBV9 and TRBJ2-2; D remains ambiguous. Sequencing was done on a sample of PBMCs or T cells enriched from blood (not recorded which). This clonotype originated in a man aged 25 to 40 who had been exposed to COVID-19. The CDR3 nucleotides read TGTGCCAGCAGCGTAGCCCCTAATGATTCCGGGGAGCTGTTTTTT. Amino acids: CASSVAPNDSGELFF.